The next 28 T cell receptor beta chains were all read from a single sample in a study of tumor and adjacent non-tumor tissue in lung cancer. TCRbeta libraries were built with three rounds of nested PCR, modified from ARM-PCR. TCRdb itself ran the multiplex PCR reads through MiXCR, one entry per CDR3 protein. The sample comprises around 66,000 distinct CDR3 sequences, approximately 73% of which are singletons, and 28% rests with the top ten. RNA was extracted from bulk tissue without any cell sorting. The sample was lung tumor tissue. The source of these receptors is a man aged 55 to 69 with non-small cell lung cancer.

The chain's CDR3 is CAIRIDRGVTEAFF. Written as DNA, the CDR3 is TGTGCCATTAGGATCGACAGGGGAGTCACTGAAGCTTTCTTT. The genes are TRBV10-3 and TRBJ1-1; TRBD1 matches at 8 bases. The CDR3 sequence is 14 residues long. CDR1 is ENHRY, CDR2 SYGVKD, per germline. V lost 9 bases and J lost 4; bases outside the gene matches: 10.

CDR3 sequence (DNA): TGCAGTGCTACTTCGCTCTGGGACAGGGGTTGGAACGAGCAGTACTTC. As protein: CSATSLWDRGWNEQYF. The rearrangement joins TRBV20-1 to TRBJ2-7; 10 bases are shared with TRBD1. V was clipped by 4 bases and J by 5 bases; unmatched bases: 14. The CDR3 runs to 16 residues. Germline V gives CDR1 DFQATT, CDR2 SNEGSKA (reference sequence).

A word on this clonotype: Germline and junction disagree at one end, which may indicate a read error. This CDR3 reads CSARRWSRNTGEPFF. The CDR3 DNA is TGCAGTGCTAGGAGATGGTCGCGGAACACCGGGGAGCCGTTTTTT. The V gene is TRBV20-1, the J gene TRBJ2-2, with D maybe TRBD2 (5 bases). Germline V lookup: CDR1 DFQATT, CDR2 SNEGSKA (reference sequence). This CDR3 has 15 residues.

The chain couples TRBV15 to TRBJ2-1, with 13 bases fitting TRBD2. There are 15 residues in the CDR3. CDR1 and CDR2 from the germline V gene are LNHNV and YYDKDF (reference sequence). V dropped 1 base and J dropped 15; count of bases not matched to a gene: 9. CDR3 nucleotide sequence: TGTGCCACCAGCAGAGTGGGGACTAGCGGGACACTAAGGTTCTTC. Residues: CATSRVGTSGTLRFF.

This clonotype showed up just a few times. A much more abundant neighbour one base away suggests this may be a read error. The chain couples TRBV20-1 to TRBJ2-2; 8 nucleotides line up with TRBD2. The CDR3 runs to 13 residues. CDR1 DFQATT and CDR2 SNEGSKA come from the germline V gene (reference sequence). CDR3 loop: CSARQAGAGEPFF. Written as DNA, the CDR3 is TGCAGTGCTCGTCAAGCGGGAGCCGGGGAGCCGTTTTTT.

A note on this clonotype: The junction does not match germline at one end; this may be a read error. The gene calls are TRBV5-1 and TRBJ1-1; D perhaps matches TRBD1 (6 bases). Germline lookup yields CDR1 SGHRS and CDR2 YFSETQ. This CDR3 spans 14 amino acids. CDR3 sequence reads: CTSSLGNRATDAFF. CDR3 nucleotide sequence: TGCACCAGCAGCTTGGGTAACAGGGCAACTGACGCTTTCTTT.

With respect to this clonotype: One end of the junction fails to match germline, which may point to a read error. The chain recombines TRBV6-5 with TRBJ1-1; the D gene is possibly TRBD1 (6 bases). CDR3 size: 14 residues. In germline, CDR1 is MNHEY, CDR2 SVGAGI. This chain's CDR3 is CASRYRFGGIEAFF. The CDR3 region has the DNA TGTGCCAGCCGTTACCGGTTTGGGGGCATTGAAGCTTTCTTT.

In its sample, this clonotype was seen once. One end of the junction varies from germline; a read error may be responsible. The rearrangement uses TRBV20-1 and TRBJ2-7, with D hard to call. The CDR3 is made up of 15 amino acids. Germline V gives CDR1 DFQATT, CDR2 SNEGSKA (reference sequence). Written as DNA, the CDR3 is TGTATTGCTAGAGTTCCGGGCCGCCTCTCCTACGAGCAGTACTTC. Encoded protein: CIARVPGRLSYEQYF.

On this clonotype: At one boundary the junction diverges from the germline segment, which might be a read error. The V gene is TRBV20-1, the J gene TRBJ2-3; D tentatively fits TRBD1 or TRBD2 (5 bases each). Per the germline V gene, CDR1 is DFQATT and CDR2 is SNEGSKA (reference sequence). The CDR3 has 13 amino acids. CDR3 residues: CSAPGPRTVTHYF. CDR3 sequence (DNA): TGCAGTGCTCCGGGGCCCCGCACAGTTACGCATTATTTT.

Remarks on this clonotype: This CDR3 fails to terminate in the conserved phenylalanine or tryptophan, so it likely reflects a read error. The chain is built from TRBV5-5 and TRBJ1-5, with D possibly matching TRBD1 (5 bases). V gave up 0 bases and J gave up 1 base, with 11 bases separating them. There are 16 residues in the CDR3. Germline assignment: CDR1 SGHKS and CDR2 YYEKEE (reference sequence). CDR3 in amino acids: CASSLVGGNSNQPQHS. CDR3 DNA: TGTGCCAGCAGCTTGGTCGGGGGGAACAGCAATCAGCCCCAGCATTCT.

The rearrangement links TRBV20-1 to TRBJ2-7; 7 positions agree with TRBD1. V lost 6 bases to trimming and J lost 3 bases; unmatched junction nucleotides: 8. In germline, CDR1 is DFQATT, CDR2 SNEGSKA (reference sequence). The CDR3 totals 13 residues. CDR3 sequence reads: CSAPGQGDYEQYF. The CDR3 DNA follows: TGCAGTGCGCCCGGCCAGGGGGACTACGAGCAGTACTTC.

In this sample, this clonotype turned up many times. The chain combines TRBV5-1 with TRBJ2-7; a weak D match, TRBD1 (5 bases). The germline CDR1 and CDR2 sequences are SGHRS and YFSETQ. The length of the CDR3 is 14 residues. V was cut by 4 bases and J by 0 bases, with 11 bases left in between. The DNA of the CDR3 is TGCGCCAGCAGCCAGATGACAGCCTCCTACGAGCAGTACTTC. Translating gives CASSQMTASYEQYF.

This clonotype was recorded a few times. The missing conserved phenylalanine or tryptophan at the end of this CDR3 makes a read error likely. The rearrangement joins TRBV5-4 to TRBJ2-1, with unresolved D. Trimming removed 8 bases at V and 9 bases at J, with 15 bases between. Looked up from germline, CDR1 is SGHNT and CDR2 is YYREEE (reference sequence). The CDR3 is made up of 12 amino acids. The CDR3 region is CASSRPSGEQFI. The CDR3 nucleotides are TGTGCCAGTAGCCGGCCTTCGGGTGAGCAGTTCATT.

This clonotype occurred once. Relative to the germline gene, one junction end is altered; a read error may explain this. The CDR3 spells CSARLWDNQSQHF. DNA for the CDR3: TGCAGTGCTAGGCTGTGGGACAATCAGTCCCAGCATTTT. V usage is TRBV20-1 and J usage is TRBJ1-5, with a tentative D call TRBD1 (6 bases). The CDR3 contains 13 residues. Germline CDR1 reads DFQATT; CDR2 reads SNEGSKA (reference sequence).

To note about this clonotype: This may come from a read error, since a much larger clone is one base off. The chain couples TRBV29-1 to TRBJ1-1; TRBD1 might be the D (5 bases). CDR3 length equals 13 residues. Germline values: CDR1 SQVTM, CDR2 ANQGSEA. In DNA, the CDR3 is TGCAGAGTTGGTGAAGGGGAGGAAAATGAAGCTTTCTTT. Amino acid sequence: CRVGEGEENEAFF.

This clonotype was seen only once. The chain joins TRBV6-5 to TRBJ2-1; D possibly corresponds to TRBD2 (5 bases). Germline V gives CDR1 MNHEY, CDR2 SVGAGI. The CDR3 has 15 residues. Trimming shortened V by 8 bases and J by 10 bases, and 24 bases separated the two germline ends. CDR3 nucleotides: TGTGCCAGCGGGCAGGACTGGAACGTTGATGAAGAGCAGTTCTTC. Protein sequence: CASGQDWNVDEEQFF.

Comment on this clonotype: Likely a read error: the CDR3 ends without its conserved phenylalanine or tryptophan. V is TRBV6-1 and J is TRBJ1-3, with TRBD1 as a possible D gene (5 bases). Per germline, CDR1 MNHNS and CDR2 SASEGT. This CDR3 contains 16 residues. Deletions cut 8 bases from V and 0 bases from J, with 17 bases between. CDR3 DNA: TGTGCCAGCGCGGGGCCCGGGCCGTCCTCTGGAAACACCATATATCTT. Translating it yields CASAGPGPSSGNTIYL.

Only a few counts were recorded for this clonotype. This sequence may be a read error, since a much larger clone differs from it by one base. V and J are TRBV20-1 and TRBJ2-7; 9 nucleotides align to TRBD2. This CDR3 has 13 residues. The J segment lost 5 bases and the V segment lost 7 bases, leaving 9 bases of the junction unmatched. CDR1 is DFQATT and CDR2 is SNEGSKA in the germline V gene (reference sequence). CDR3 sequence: CSDARTSVHEQYF. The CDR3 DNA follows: TGCAGTGATGCGAGGACTAGCGTCCACGAGCAGTACTTC.

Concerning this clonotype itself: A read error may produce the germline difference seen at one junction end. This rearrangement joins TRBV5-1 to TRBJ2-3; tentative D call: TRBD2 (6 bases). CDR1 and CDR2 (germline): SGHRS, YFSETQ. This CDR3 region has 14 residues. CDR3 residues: CASNPGRWGDTQCF. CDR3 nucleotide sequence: TGCGCCAGCAACCCGGGGAGGTGGGGAGATACGCAGTGTTTT.

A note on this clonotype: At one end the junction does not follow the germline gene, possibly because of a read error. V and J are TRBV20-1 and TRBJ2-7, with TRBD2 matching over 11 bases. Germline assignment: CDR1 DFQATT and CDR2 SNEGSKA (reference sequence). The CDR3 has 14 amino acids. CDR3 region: CSAKKLAGESDQYF. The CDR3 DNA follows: TGCAGTGCTAAAAAACTAGCGGGAGAAAGCGATCAGTATTTC.

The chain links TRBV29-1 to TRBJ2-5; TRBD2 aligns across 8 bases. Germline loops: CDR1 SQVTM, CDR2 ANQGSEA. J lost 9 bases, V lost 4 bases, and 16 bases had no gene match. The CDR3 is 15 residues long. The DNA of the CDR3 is TGCAGCGTTGTCAGTTCTAGGGCCGGGGGGGAGGCCCAGTACTTC. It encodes CSVVSSRAGGEAQYF.

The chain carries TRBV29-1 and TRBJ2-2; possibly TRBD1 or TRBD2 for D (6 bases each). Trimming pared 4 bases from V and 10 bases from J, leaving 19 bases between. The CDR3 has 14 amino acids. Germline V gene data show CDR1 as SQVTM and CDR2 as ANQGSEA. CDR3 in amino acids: CSVGGAGESLELFF. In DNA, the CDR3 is TGCAGCGTTGGGGGGGCAGGGGAATCCCTGGAGCTGTTTTTT.

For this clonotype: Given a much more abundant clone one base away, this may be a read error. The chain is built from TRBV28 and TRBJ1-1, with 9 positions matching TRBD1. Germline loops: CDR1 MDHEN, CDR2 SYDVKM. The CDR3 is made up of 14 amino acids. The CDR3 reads CANSSGTGFTEAFF. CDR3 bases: TGTGCCAACAGTTCCGGGACAGGGTTCACTGAAGCTTTCTTT.

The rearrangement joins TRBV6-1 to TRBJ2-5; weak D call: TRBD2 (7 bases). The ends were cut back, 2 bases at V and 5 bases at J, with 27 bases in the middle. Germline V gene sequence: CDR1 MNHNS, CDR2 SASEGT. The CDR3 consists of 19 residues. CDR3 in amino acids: CASSESPTSEGGLGETQYF. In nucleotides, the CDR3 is TGTGCCAGCAGTGAATCCCCCACGTCGGAGGGGGGGCTCGGTGAGACCCAGTACTTC.

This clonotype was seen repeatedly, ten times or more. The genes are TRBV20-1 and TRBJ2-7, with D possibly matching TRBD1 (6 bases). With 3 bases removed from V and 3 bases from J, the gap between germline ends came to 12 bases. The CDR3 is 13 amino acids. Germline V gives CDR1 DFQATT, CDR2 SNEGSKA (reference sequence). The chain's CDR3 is CSASMGAYYEQYF. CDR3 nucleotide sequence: TGCAGTGCTAGTATGGGGGCGTACTACGAGCAGTACTTC.

For the CDR3, the DNA is TGTGCCAGCAGACTCGACAGACTAGTGGGAATGCAGTACTTC. It is translated as CASRLDRLVGMQYF. This rearrangement joins TRBV6-6 to TRBJ2-7, with TRBD2 as a possible D gene (6 bases). Looked up from germline, CDR1 is MNHNY and CDR2 is SVGAGI (reference sequence). With 6 bases removed from V and 9 bases from J, the gap between germline ends came to 21 bases. The CDR3 runs 14 residues.

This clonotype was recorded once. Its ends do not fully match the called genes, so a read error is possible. For the CDR3, the DNA is TGTGCTAGCAGTGCGACTAGCGCCAGGGTGAATGAGCAGTTCTTC. It yields the protein CASSATSARVNEQFF. The V call is TRBV6-1, the J call TRBJ2-1; 8 bases match TRBD2. The CDR3 has 15 amino acids. Germline assignment: CDR1 MNHNS and CDR2 SASEGT.

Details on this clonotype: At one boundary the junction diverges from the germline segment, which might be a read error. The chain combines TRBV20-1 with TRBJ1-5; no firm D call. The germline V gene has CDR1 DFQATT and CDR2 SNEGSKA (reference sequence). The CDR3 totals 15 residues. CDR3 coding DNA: TGCGGTGCTAAAAGTCCCGGACGGGTAAATCAGCCCCAGCATTTT. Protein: CGAKSPGRVNQPQHF.